This is a list of T cell receptor beta chains from one sample in a study of relationships among human T cell subsets. TCRdb re-derived calls from the multiplex PCR reads in MiXCR, one entry per CDR3 protein. In the table there are 10,000 to 15,000 distinct CDR3 sequences, around two thirds of which are singletons. Source material: CD4+ Th1 cells sorted from blood. These receptor sequences come from a man in his forties in good health. The CDR3 runs from the conserved cysteine through the conserved F or W. A D gene is named only where the DNA matches it firmly. A clone size is listed for some rows: how often the clone was seen (once, few, many), or a class if it is expanded.

j_call | d_call | v_call | clone_size | cdr3_aa | cdr3_nt
TRBJ1-1 | . | TRBV27 | . | CASSLGRLNTEAFF | TGTGCCAGCAGTTTGGGACGTCTGAACACTGAAGCTTTCTTT
TRBJ2-5 | TRBD2 | TRBV10-3 | . | CAISKREGQETQYF | TGTGCCATAAGCAAGCGGGAGGGACAAGAGACCCAGTACTTC
TRBJ1-2 | . | TRBV5-1 | once | CASSLPTVSYGYTF | TGCGCCAGCAGCTTGCCGACAGTTAGCTATGGCTACACCTTC
TRBJ1-4 | . | TRBV11-2 | . | CASSSGGNEKLFF | TGTGCCAGCAGCTCCGGGGGCAATGAAAAACTGTTTTTT
TRBJ2-3 | TRBD2 | TRBV12-3/TRBV12-4 | . | CASRYALGGRAGDTQYF | TGTGCCAGCAGATACGCCCTGGGCGGGAGGGCCGGAGATACGCAGTATTTT
TRBJ1-2 | . | TRBV11-2 | few | CASSPGVGYGYTF | TGTGCCAGCAGCCCAGGGGTAGGCTATGGCTACACCTTC
TRBJ2-7 | TRBD1 | TRBV11-2 | . | CASSAGDSLYEQYF | TGTGCCAGCAGCGCCGGGGACAGCCTCTACGAGCAGTACTTC
TRBJ2-2 | TRBD1 | TRBV20-1 | . | CSAEDRGQNTGELFF | TGCAGTGCGGAAGACAGGGGACAGAACACCGGGGAGCTGTTTTTT
TRBJ1-1 | . | TRBV30 | . | CAWSVTGEAFF | TGTGCCTGGAGTGTTACCGGTGAAGCTTTCTTT
TRBJ2-7 | . | TRBV11-2 | few | CASSLRTVAYEQYF | TGTGCCAGCAGCCTACGGACAGTTGCCTACGAGCAGTACTTC
TRBJ2-5 | . | TRBV6-6 | . | CASSTQGGVETQYF | TGTGCCAGCAGTACCCAGGGGGGGGTAGAGACCCAGTACTTC
TRBJ1-6 | . | TRBV27 | . | CASTLRTDNSPLHF | TGTGCCAGCACCCTAAGGACAGATAATTCACCCCTCCACTTT
TRBJ1-3 | TRBD1 | TRBV7-9 | . | CASSLRQGAYLYGNTIYF | TGTGCCAGCAGCTTACGGCAGGGGGCGTACCTCTATGGAAACACCATATATTTT
TRBJ1-4 | . | TRBV11-2 | . | CASSLGDARLREKLFF | TGTGCCAGCAGCTTAGGAGACGCAAGGCTGCGGGAAAAACTGTTTTTT
TRBJ2-3 | TRBD2 | TRBV6-1 | . | CASSRTLAGGKSGTDTQYF | TGTGCCAGCAGCCGAACCCTAGCGGGAGGAAAATCGGGCACAGATACGCAGTATTTT
TRBJ2-7 | TRBD2 | TRBV7-8 | . | CASSLTSGTYEQYF | TGTGCCAGCAGCTTAACTAGCGGCACCTACGAGCAGTACTTC
TRBJ1-1 | . | TRBV10-2 | . | CASTNFGRNTEAFF | TGCGCCAGCACTAATTTCGGCCGGAACACTGAAGCTTTCTTT
TRBJ2-5 | TRBD2 | TRBV11-2 | few | CASSPGLGGETQYF | TGTGCCAGCAGCCCGGGACTAGGAGGAGAGACCCAGTACTTC
TRBJ2-1 | . | TRBV4-1 | . | CASSQVPPRSTYNEQFF | TGCGCCAGCAGCCAAGTCCCCCCCAGGTCCACCTACAATGAGCAGTTCTTC